This entry describes one T cell receptor beta chain. Its antigen is currently unknown. Sequenced by immunoSEQ multiplex PCR; TCRdb stores in-frame clones only, minus some. The table shows about 2.4 million clones, with roughly 93% occurring only once. The donor cohort consisted entirely of Caucasian adults residing in Nashville, Tennessee. This entry is derived from a study of shared clonotypes between healthy human individuals. Study findings and constraints: Compared with clonotypes that all four donors shared, non-shared clonotypes had lower generation probabilities.

The J segment lost 5 bases and the V segment lost 4 bases, leaving 10 bases of the junction unmatched. CDR1 and CDR2 from the germline V gene are SGHTA and FQGTGA. There are 15 residues in the CDR3. The chain carries TRBV7-3 and TRBJ1-1, with TRBD1 matching over 7 bases. This receptor was obtained from a young man in good health. Some clones in this sample may be carry-over from other donors' samples. Sequencing input: naive CD4+ T cells from PBMCs. The sample's subset: CD45RA+ positively selected. CDR3 nucleotides: TGTGCCAGCAGCTCTCAAGCAGGGGGGGTTACTGAAGCTTTCTTT. Amino acids: CASSSQAGGVTEAFF.